The clone carrying this TCR beta chain was recorded once. Given a much more abundant clone one base away, this may be a read error. The sample belongs to a study of regulatory T cells in long-lasting Graves disease. The time point here: newly diagnosed GD, antithyroid drugs for less than 3 months. Scientists built the TCR library using RNA that was extracted from PBMCs. Through Arm-PCR of CDR3 regions and iRepertoire HTBI primers, TCR beta libraries were built. One entry per CDR3 protein, called by TCRdb with MiXCR from the multiplex PCR reads. The sample shows roughly 420,000 distinct CDR3 sequences, about 17% of them seen only once. CDR3 size: 12 residues. Germline-derived CDR1 and CDR2 are MNHEY and SVGEGT. Trimming took off 10 bases at V and 7 bases at J, with 16 bases between the two ends. This sample also appeared in a second study, on T cells in Graves' hyperthyroidism and ophthalmopathy. This second report adds: In the first-round RT-PCR of the TCR CDR3, the HTBI primer set was used.

The chain is built from TRBV6-2 or TRBV6-3 and TRBJ1-2; D is uncertain. The sequencing used peripheral blood mononuclear cells (PBMCs), collected at new diagnosis, from a patient treated with antithyroid drugs. This receptor was obtained from a woman between 25 and 40 years old with Graves disease. The CDR3 region is CATSKGPGGYTF. The CDR3 region has the DNA TGTGCCACCAGCAAAGGACCTGGTGGCTACACCTTC.